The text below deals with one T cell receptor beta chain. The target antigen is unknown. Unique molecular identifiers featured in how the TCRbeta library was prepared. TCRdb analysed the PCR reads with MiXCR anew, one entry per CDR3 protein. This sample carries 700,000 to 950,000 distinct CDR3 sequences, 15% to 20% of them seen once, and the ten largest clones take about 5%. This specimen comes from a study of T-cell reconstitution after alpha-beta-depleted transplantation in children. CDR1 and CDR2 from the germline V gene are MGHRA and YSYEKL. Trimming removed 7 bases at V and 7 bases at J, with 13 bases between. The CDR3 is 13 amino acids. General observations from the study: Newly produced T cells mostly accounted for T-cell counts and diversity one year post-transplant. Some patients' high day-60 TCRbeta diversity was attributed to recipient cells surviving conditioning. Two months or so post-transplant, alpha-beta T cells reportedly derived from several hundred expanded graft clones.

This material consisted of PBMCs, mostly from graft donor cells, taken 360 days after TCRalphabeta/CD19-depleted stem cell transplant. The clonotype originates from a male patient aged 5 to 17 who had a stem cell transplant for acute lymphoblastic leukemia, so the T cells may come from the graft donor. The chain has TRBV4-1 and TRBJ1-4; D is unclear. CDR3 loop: CASNRASFEKLFF. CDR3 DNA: TGCGCCAGCAATCGGGCCTCATTTGAAAAACTGTTTTTT.